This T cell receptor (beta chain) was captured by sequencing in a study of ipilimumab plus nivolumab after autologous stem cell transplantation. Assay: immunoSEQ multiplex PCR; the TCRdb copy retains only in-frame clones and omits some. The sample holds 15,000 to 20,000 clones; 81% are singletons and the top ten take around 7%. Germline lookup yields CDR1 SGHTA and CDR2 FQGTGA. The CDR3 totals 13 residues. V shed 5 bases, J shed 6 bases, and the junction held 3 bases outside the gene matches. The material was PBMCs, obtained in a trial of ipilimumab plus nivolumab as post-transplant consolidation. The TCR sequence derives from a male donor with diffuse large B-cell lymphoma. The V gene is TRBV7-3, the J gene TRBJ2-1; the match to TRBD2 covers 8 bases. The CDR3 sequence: CASSARGANEQFF. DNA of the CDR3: TGTGCCAGCAGCGCGCGGGGGGCCAATGAGCAGTTCTTC.